These 9 T cell receptor beta chains share one sample of origin, sequenced in a study of blood T cells in healthy people across ages. Using a J-beta primer mix together with a sample-barcoded 5' primer, a second PCR was run for about 6 to 12 cycles. TCRdb ran MiXCR on the 5' RACE reads and lists one entry per CDR3 protein. The sample records about 1 million distinct CDR3 sequences, more than 35% being singletons. Sequenced sample: blood. The origin of the receptors is a woman in her sixties in good health.

This clonotype was observed once. The chain couples TRBV20-1 to TRBJ2-6; the match to TRBD2 covers 11 bases. Germline V gene data show CDR1 as DFQATT and CDR2 as SNEGSKA (reference sequence). This CDR3 comprises 17 residues. V was pared by 6 bases and J by 1 base, with 8 bases of the junction left unmatched. The CDR3 reads CSAPRGLAGSGANVLTF. For the CDR3, the DNA is TGCAGTGCCCCCCGCGGACTAGCGGGTTCTGGGGCCAACGTCCTGACTTTC.

This clonotype appeared a few times. The CDR3 protein is CSARTGQFYNEQFF. DNA of the CDR3: TGCAGTGCTAGAACGGGACAGTTCTACAATGAGCAGTTCTTC. The chain links TRBV20-1 to TRBJ2-1; TRBD1 aligns across 7 bases. This CDR3 has 14 residues. Germline V CDR1 and CDR2: DFQATT, SNEGSKA (reference sequence). Trimming at V came to 2 bases and at J to 3 bases, leaving 4 bases not matched to a gene.

This clonotype came up many times. In DNA form, the CDR3 reads TGTGCCAGCAGCAACAAAAACGCCGGGACAGGGGACTCCTACGAGCAGTACTTC. The encoded protein is CASSNKNAGTGDSYEQYF. The V and J genes are TRBV21-1 and TRBJ2-7; the listed D gene, TRBD1, was not tested against the DNA. TRBV21-1 is shown as a pseudogene. This CDR3 has 18 amino acids.

The gene calls are TRBV2 and TRBJ2-7, with TRBD2 identical over 7 bases. This CDR3 is 8 amino acids long. Germline loops: CDR1 SNHLY, CDR2 FYNNEI. With V trimmed by 11 bases and J by 10 bases, 2 bases remained unmatched. The CDR3 DNA is TGTGCCGGGGGGGGACAGTACTTC. Translated: CAGGGQYF.

The chain couples TRBV30 to TRBJ2-1, with D unresolved. The CDR3 runs to 13 residues. Looked up from germline, CDR1 is GTSNPN and CDR2 is SVGIG (reference sequence). V lost 4 bases and J lost 5, with 12 bases in between. CDR3 nucleotides: TGTGCCTGGACTCCGGCCCACCACAATGAGCAGTTCTTC. This translates into CAWTPAHHNEQFF. The whole variable domain, filled in from reference TRBV30 and TRBJ2-1, reads SQTIHQWPATLVQPVGSPLSLECTVEGTSNPNLYWYRQAAGRGLQLLFYSVGIGQISSEVPQNLSASRPQDRQFILSSKKLLLSDSGFYLCAWTPAHHNEQFFGPGTRLTVL.

The rearrangement uses TRBV12-5 and TRBJ2-3; 10 positions agree with TRBD1. The germline V gene has CDR1 LGHNT and CDR2 FRNRAP. Trimming took 5 bases from V and 0 from J; bases not matched to a gene: 2. This CDR3 comprises 15 residues. DNA for the CDR3: TGTGCTAGTGGTAGACAGGGGGCGAGCACAGATACGCAGTATTTT. Residues: CASGRQGASTDTQYF.

J is TRBJ2-4 and V is TRBV20-1; D gene ambiguous. The end of the DNA aligns better with TRBJ2-5, so the J call may be wrong. Germline CDR1 and CDR2: DFQATT and SNEGSKA (reference sequence). The CDR3 is 15 amino acids. This CDR3 is CSAAVSLGVGETQYF. CDR3 coding DNA: TGCAGTGCCGCGGTTTCATTGGGTGTAGGAGAGACCCAGTACTTC.

The chain is built from TRBV2 and TRBJ1-5; D is perhaps TRBD1 (5 bases). The CDR3 loop spans 15 amino acids. Trimming removed 2 bases from V and 2 bases from J, with 10 bases in between. The germline gives CDR1 SNHLY, CDR2 FYNNEI. CDR3 sequence (DNA): TGTGCCAGCAGTGAAACGGGGCAAGGCAATCAGCCCCAGCATTTT. Amino acid sequence: CASSETGQGNQPQHF.

This clonotype appeared a single time. V is TRBV3-1 and J is TRBJ1-2, with D possibly matching TRBD1 (5 bases). V gave up 6 bases and J gave up 5 bases, with 19 bases separating them. Germline lookup yields CDR1 LGHDT and CDR2 YNNKEL (reference sequence). The CDR3 is 15 amino acids. In nucleotides, the CDR3 is TGTGCCAGCAGTCCTCTTAATAAGGGGCGGTATGGCTACACCTTC. Translated: CASSPLNKGRYGYTF.